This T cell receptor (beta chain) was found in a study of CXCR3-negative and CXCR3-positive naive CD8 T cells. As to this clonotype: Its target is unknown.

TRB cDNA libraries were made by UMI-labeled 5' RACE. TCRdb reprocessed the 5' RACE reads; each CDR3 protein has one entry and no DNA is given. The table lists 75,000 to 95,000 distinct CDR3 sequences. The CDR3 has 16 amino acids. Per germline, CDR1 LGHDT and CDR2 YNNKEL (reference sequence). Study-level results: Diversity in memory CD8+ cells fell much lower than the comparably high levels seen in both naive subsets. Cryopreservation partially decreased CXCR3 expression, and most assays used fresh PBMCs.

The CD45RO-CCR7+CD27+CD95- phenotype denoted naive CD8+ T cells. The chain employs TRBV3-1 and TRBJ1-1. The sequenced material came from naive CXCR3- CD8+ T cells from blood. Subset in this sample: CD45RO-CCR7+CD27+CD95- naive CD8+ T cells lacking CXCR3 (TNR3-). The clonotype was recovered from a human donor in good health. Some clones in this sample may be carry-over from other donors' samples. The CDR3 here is CASSQLLLTPNTEAFF.